The 3 T cell receptor beta chains below come from one sample, sequenced in a study of siplizumab effects on memory and regulatory T cells. Here immunoSEQ multiplex PCR was the method, and the copy in TCRdb shows in-frame clones only, minus some. The sample comprises tens of thousands of clones, about 97% of which are singletons, and around 0.6% rests with the top ten. Sequencing input: naive CD4+ T cells sorted from blood. The source is a human donor in good health.

The chain recombines TRBV6-4 with TRBJ2-5, with 10 nucleotides matching TRBD2. The CDR3 is 15 residues long. V gave up 4 bases and J gave up 4 bases; unmatched junction bases: 6. Germline V gene sequence: CDR1 MRHNA, CDR2 SNTAGT. The CDR3 nucleotides read TGTGCCAGCAGTGTGAGCGGGAGGGCGTCAGAGACCCAGTACTTC. Protein product: CASSVSGRASETQYF.

This chain uses TRBV19 with TRBJ2-7, with a weak D call TRBD1 (6 bases). This CDR3 is built from 14 residues. CDR1 and CDR2 from the germline V gene are LNHDA and SQIVND (reference sequence). Deletions cut 5 bases from V and 2 bases from J, with 13 bases between. CDR3 region: CASSVRDTTYEQYF. Written as DNA, the CDR3 is TGTGCCAGTAGTGTCCGGGACACAACCTACGAGCAGTACTTC.

The chain joins TRBV15 to TRBJ2-3, with 11 bases matching TRBD2. The CDR3 covers 16 residues. Losses at the gene ends were 0 bases for V and 1 base for J; bases not matched to a gene: 0. The germline gives CDR1 LNHNV, CDR2 YYDKDF (reference sequence). The CDR3 DNA is TGTGCCACCAGCAGAGAGACTAGCGGGGGCACAGATACGCAGTATTTT. Translation: CATSRETSGGTDTQYF.